This TCR beta chain was captured by sequencing in a study of cytomegalovirus exposure and HLA in healthy donors. Study-wide points: Researchers reported in a later analysis that a missense DCLRE1C variant was tied to TCR beta V- and J-gene trimming. Association with HLA alleles at 0.05 false discovery rate was found for 15,000 or so TCR beta sequences in a later analysis. Most TCR sequences were seen very rarely across donors, but some public TCRs occurred in many.

Notes on this clone: The antigen remains unidentified.

Primers for the PCR totalled 60 Vbeta and 13 Jbeta. Some clones are missing from TCRdb's copy, which holds only in-frame ones; the method was immunoSEQ multiplex PCR. The data hold under 200,000 clones, with around 82% observed a single time. The V end was cut by 5 bases, the J end by 8 bases, with 14 bases between. CDR1 MDHEN and CDR2 SYDVKM come from the germline V gene. The CDR3 sequence is 13 residues long. The sample comprised PBMCs. The sequence was collected from a boy younger than 10 in good health and CMV-seronegative. The V call is TRBV28, the J call TRBJ2-3; D possibly corresponds to TRBD2 (6 bases). CDR3: CASSLTSISTQYF. CDR3 nucleotides: TGTGCCAGCAGTCTAACTAGCATCTCTACGCAGTATTTT.